Listed here are 21 T cell receptor beta chains from one sample, sequenced in a study of siplizumab effects on memory and regulatory T cells. Sequencing was performed with immunoSEQ multiplex PCR; in TCRdb, only in-frame clones are kept and a portion is missing. The profile shows some 56,000 clones, just over 95% of them singletons. Material for sequencing was naive CD8+ T cells sorted from blood. The receptors originated from a human donor in good health.

The chain is built from TRBV11-3 and TRBJ2-3; the D gene is possibly TRBD1 (6 bases). In germline, CDR1 is SGHNT, CDR2 YENEEA. V was clipped by 3 bases and J by 0 bases, with 16 bases between them. The CDR3 covers 17 residues. The CDR3 coding sequence is TGTGCCAGCAGCTTGGGGCCGGGACACCCTAGCACAGATACGCAGTATTTT. Its translation is CASSLGPGHPSTDTQYF.

This clone was seen just once. The chain is built from TRBV6-5 and TRBJ2-3; no clear D. CDR3 size: 13 residues. Deletions cut 5 bases from V and 2 bases from J, with 8 bases between. Germline-derived CDR1 and CDR2 are MNHEY and SVGAGI. The CDR3 region has the DNA TGTGCCAGCAGTCCCCTTCTCACAGATACGCAGTATTTT. It encodes CASSPLLTDTQYF.

The V gene is TRBV6-5, the J gene TRBJ2-7; TRBD2 matches at 10 bases. V gave up 4 bases and J gave up 5 bases; unmatched junction bases: 5. This CDR3 has 14 residues. CDR1 and CDR2 from the germline V gene are MNHEY and SVGAGI. The CDR3: CASSSGTSVHEQYF. The CDR3 DNA reads as TGTGCCAGCAGTTCGGGGACTAGCGTCCACGAGCAGTACTTC.

The V and J genes are TRBV5-1 and TRBJ2-2; D perhaps matches TRBD1 (5 bases). CDR3 size: 13 residues. Per germline, CDR1 SGHRS and CDR2 YFSETQ. V lost 0 bases to trimming and J lost 7 bases, with 7 bases between them. CDR3: CASSLVTGGELFF. CDR3 DNA sequence: TGCGCCAGCAGCTTGGTTACAGGCGGGGAGCTGTTTTTT.

The rearrangement uses TRBV14 and TRBJ2-7; 7 nucleotides agree with TRBD1. This CDR3 contains 12 residues. Germline CDR1 reads SGHDN; CDR2 reads FVKESK. V was clipped by 4 bases and J by 3 bases; unmatched bases: 0. The CDR3 sequence is CASSPGGYEQYF. The CDR3 bases are TGTGCCAGCAGCCCAGGGGGCTACGAGCAGTACTTC.

Turning to this clone: One junction end disagrees with the germline gene, perhaps due to a read error. The chain joins TRBV28 to TRBJ1-5; perhaps TRBD1 as D (6 bases). From germline, CDR1 is MDHEN and CDR2 SYDVKM. The CDR3 has 14 amino acids. CDR3: CASSLSGVGQPQHF. CDR3 in DNA: TGTGCCAGCAGCTTATCAGGGGTAGGCCAGCCCCAGCATTTT.

The chain is built from TRBV5-1 and TRBJ2-5; TRBD1 agrees at 10 bases. The germline gives CDR1 SGHRS, CDR2 YFSETQ. V trimming: 4 bases; J trimming: 2 bases; junction bases outside the gene matches: 2. CDR3 length equals 14 residues. CDR3 nucleotide sequence: TGCGCCAGCAGCAAGGGACAGGGGCAAGAGACCCAGTACTTC. Translating gives CASSKGQGQETQYF.

The chain is built from TRBV7-9 and TRBJ1-1, with D possibly matching TRBD1 (5 bases). Germline V lookup: CDR1 SEHNR, CDR2 FQNEAQ (reference sequence). V lost 6 bases to trimming and J lost 1 base, with 18 bases between them. This CDR3 comprises 16 residues. The CDR3 reads CASRRGEGRKNTEAFF. The CDR3 DNA is TGTGCCAGCAGGAGGGGCGAGGGTCGTAAGAACACTGAAGCTTTCTTT.

The chain combines TRBV4-1 with TRBJ1-1; D call uncertain. V was cut by 1 base and J by 7 bases, with 13 bases left in between. The CDR3 runs to 14 residues. CDR1 MGHRA and CDR2 YSYEKL come from the germline V gene. The CDR3 is CASSQGHTGYEAFF. In nucleotides, the CDR3 is TGCGCCAGCAGCCAAGGTCACACGGGGTATGAAGCTTTCTTT.

The J gene is TRBJ2-7, the V gene TRBV7-9, with D perhaps matching TRBD1 (7 bases). The V end lost 5 bases, the J end lost 4 bases, and 18 bases lay between the germline ends. CDR1 is SEHNR, CDR2 FQNEAQ, per germline (reference sequence). CDR3 length equals 15 residues. CDR3 in amino acids: CASSLLHPGGYEQYF. CDR3 DNA sequence: TGTGCCAGCAGCCTCCTGCATCCAGGGGGGTACGAGCAGTACTTC.

This clone was picked up one time. CDR3 loop: CASSLVAGQDSYEQYF. CDR3 in DNA: TGTGCCAGCAGCTTAGTAGCGGGACAAGACTCCTACGAGCAGTACTTC. V gene TRBV11-2 combines with J gene TRBJ2-7, with 8 bases lining up with TRBD2. The trim removed 1 base at V and 0 bases at J, leaving 5 bases unmatched. Per the germline V gene, CDR1 is SGHAT and CDR2 is FQNNGV. The CDR3 loop spans 16 amino acids.

This clone was detected only once. The chain combines TRBV27 with TRBJ2-1; 8 bases map to TRBD1. V lost 4 bases and J lost 7; bases outside the gene matches: 6. The CDR3 length is 14 residues. Germline values: CDR1 MNHEY, CDR2 SMNVEV (reference sequence). CDR3: CASSYGTGGNEQFF. Written as DNA, the CDR3 is TGTGCCAGCAGTTACGGGACAGGTGGGAATGAGCAGTTCTTC.

This sequence joins TRBV2 and TRBJ1-2; 8 nucleotides match TRBD1. Germline values: CDR1 SNHLY, CDR2 FYNNEI. The CDR3 loop spans 14 amino acids. The V gene end was trimmed by 11 bases and the J gene end by 3 bases; junction bases not matched to a gene: 11. CDR3 bases: TGTGCCGGATTCACAGGGGGAATGCACTATGGCTACACCTTC. It yields the protein CAGFTGGMHYGYTF.

The V gene is TRBV5-6, the J gene TRBJ1-5; maybe TRBD1 (5 bases). Germline V gene data show CDR1 as SGHDT and CDR2 as YYEEEE. The CDR3 is made up of 14 amino acids. The V end was cut by 2 bases, the J end by 4 bases, with 10 bases between. This CDR3 reads CASSFGTGNQPQHF. The CDR3 coding sequence is TGTGCCAGCAGCTTCGGGACCGGGAATCAGCCCCAGCATTTT. The full variable domain, rest sourced from reference TRBV5-6 and TRBJ1-5, is DAGVTQSPTHLIKTRGQQVTLRCSPKSGHDTVSWYQQALGQGPQFIFQYYEEEERQRGNFPDRFSGHQFPNYSSELNVNALLLGDSALYLCASSFGTGNQPQHFGDGTRLSIL.

The rearrangement links TRBV9 to TRBJ2-1; 10 positions match TRBD1. The V gene's germline CDR1 is SGDLS and CDR2 YYNGEE. The junction had 8 bases not matched to a gene; V was cut back by 4 bases and J by 7 bases. The length of the CDR3 is 15 residues. The CDR3 here is CASSIRQGAGNEQFF. In nucleotides, the CDR3 is TGTGCCAGCAGCATTCGACAGGGGGCGGGAAATGAGCAGTTCTTC.

The CDR3 here is CASSPRQGARWQPQHF. DNA for the CDR3: TGTGCCAGCAGTCCGCGACAGGGGGCTCGTTGGCAGCCCCAGCATTTT. The chain joins TRBV28 to TRBJ1-5; TRBD1 matches 10 bases. CDR3 length equals 16 residues. Germline CDR1 MDHEN, CDR2 SYDVKM. V was pared by 5 bases and J by 7 bases, with 11 bases of the junction left unmatched.

The gene calls are TRBV27 and TRBJ2-3; D gene ambiguous. Germline CDR1 and CDR2: MNHEY and SMNVEV (reference sequence). With 3 bases removed from V and 6 bases from J, the gap between germline ends came to 10 bases. The CDR3 is 13 residues long. The CDR3 sequence is CASSFTSRDTQYF. Written as DNA, the CDR3 is TGTGCCAGCAGTTTCACGTCCCGGGATACGCAGTATTTT.

The V and J genes are TRBV15 and TRBJ2-5; 13 bases line up with TRBD2. J lost 3 bases, V lost 3 bases, and 10 bases had no gene match. This CDR3 contains 18 residues. Germline CDR1 is LNHNV and CDR2 is YYDKDF (reference sequence). The DNA for the CDR3 is TGTGCCACCAGCAGCACTAGCGGGAGGGCCGTTTGGGAAGAGACCCAGTACTTC. As protein: CATSSTSGRAVWEETQYF.

The V and J genes are TRBV27 and TRBJ2-3; 8 bases match TRBD1. The CDR3 consists of 15 residues. With V trimmed by 6 bases and J by 1 base, 6 bases remained unmatched. Germline lookup yields CDR1 MNHEY and CDR2 SMNVEV (reference sequence). The CDR3 protein is CASSTGGYRTDTQYF. Here the CDR3 DNA reads TGTGCCAGCAGCACAGGGGGGTACCGCACAGATACGCAGTATTTT.

The chain employs TRBV7-9 and TRBJ2-3, with D tentatively TRBD1 or TRBD2 (5 bases each). V gave up 4 bases and J gave up 5 bases, with 13 bases separating them. This CDR3 contains 14 residues. Germline V lookup: CDR1 SEHNR, CDR2 FQNEAQ (reference sequence). CDR3 loop: CASSWDLRGDTQYF. In DNA form, the CDR3 reads TGTGCCAGCAGCTGGGACCTTAGGGGAGATACGCAGTATTTT.

This rearrangement joins TRBV4-1 to TRBJ2-1, with TRBD2 matching over 8 bases. CDR1 is MGHRA, CDR2 YSYEKL, per germline. This CDR3 is 16 amino acids long. V lost 3 bases to trimming and J lost 8 bases; unmatched junction nucleotides: 12. CDR3 region: CASSHFSGTRSDEQFF. CDR3 nucleotide sequence: TGCGCCAGCAGCCATTTCTCCGGGACTAGATCCGATGAGCAGTTCTTC.